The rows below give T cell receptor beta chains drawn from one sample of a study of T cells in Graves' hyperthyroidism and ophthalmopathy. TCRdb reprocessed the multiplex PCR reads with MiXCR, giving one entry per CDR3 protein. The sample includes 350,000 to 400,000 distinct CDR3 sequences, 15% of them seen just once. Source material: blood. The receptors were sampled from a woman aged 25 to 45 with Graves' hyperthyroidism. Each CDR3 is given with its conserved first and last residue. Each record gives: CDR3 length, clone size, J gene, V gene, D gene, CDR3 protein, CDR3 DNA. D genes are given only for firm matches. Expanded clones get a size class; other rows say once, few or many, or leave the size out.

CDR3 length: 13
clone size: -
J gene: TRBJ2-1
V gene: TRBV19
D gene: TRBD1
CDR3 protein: CASSGQGYVEQFF
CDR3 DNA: TGTGCCAGTTCGGGACAGGGTTATGTTGAGCAGTTCTTC

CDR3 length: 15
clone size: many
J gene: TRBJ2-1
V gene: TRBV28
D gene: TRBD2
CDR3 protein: CASSLSASGYNEQFF
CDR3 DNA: TGTGCCAGCAGTTTATCGGCTAGCGGATACAATGAGCAGTTCTTC

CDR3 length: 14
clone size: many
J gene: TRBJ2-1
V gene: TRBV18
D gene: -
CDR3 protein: CASSQAGPSNEQFF
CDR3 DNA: TGTGCCAGCTCACAAGCGGGCCCCTCCAATGAGCAGTTCTTC

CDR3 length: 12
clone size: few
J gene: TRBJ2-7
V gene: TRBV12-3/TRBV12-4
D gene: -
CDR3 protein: CASSLWTHEQYF
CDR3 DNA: TGTGCCAGCAGTTTATGGACCCACGAGCAGTACTTC

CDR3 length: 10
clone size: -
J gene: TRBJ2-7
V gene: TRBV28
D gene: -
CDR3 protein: CASGAYEQYF
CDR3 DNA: TGTGCCAGCGGAGCATACGAGCAGTACTTC

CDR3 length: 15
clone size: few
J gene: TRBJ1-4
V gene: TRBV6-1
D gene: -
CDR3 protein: CASRASRSTNEKLFF
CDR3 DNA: TGTGCCAGCAGGGCGAGCAGATCAACTAATGAAAAACTGTTTTTT

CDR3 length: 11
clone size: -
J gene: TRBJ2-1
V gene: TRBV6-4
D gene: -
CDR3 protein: CASSDGNEQFF
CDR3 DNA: TGTGCCAGCAGTGACGGGAATGAGCAGTTCTTC

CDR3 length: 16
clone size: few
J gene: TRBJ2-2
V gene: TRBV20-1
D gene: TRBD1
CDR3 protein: CSARDPRTGDTGELFF
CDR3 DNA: TGCAGTGCTAGAGATCCTAGGACAGGGGACACCGGGGAGCTGTTTTTT

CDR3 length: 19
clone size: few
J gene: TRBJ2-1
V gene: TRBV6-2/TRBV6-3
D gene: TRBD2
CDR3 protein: CASRTKGLAGGYSYNEQFF
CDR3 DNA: TGTGCCAGCAGGACAAAAGGACTAGCGGGAGGCTACTCCTACAATGAGCAGTTCTTC

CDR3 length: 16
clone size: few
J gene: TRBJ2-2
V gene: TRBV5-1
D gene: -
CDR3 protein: CASSLVSGIGTGELFF
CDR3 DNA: TGCGCCAGCAGCTTGGTATCGGGGATCGGGACCGGGGAGCTGTTTTTT

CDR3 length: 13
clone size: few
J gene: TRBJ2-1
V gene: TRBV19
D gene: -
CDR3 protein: CASQGPRYNEQFF
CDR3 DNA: TGTGCCAGCCAGGGCCCCCGTTACAATGAGCAGTTCTTC

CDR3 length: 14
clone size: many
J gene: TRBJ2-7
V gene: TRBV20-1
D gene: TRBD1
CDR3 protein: CSARGGTGSLEQYF
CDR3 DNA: TGCAGTGCTAGAGGAGGGACAGGGTCCCTCGAGCAGTACTTC

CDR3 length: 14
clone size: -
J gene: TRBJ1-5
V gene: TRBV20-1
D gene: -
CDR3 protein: CSARTGPRNQPQHF
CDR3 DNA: TGCAGTGCTAGAACAGGGCCCCGAAATCAGCCCCAGCATTTT

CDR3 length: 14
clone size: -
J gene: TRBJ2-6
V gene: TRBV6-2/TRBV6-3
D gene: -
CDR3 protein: CASIGGSGANILTF
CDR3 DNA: TGTGCCAGCATTGGAGGGTCCGGGGCCAACATCCTGACTTTC

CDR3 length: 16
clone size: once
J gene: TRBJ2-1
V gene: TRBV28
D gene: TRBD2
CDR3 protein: CASSSTGTSGGNEQFF
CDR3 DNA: TGTGCCAGCAGTTCGACCGGGACTAGCGGGGGCAATGAGCAGTTCTTC

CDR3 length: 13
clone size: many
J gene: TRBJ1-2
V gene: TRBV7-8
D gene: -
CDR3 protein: CASSLVGNSGYTF
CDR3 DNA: TGTGCCAGCAGCTTGGTTGGGAACTCTGGCTACACCTTC

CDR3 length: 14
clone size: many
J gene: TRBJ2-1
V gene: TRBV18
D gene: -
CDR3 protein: CASSALASYNEQFF
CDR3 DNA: TGTGCCAGCTCAGCGCTAGCGAGCTACAATGAGCAGTTCTTC

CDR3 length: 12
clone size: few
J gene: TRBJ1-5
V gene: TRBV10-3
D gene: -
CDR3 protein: CAISESNQPQHF
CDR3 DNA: TGTGCCATCAGTGAGTCCAATCAGCCCCAGCATTTT

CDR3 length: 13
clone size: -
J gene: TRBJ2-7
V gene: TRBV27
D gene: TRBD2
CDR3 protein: CASMELAGYEQYF
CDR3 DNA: TGTGCCAGCATGGAGCTAGCGGGCTACGAGCAGTACTTC

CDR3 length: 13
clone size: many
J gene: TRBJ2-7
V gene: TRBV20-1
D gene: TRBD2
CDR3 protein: CSASSGYPYEQYF
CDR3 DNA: TGCAGTGCTAGTAGCGGGTATCCCTACGAGCAGTACTTC

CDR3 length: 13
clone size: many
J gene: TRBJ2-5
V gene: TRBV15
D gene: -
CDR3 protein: CATSRDNQETQYF
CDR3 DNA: TGTGCCACCAGCAGAGATAACCAAGAGACCCAGTACTTC

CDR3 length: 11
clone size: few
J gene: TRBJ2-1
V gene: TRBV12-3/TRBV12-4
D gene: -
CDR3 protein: CASSLGSPQFF
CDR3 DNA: TGTGCCAGCAGTTTAGGCAGTCCGCAGTTCTTC

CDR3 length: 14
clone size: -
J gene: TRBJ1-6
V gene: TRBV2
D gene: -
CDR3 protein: CASGIWGEISPLHF
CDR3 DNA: TGTGCCAGCGGGATTTGGGGTGAGATTTCACCCCTCCACTTT

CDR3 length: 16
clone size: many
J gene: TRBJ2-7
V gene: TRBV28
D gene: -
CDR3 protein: CASSLNRGSGSYEQYF
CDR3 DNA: TGTGCCAGCAGTTTAAATCGGGGGTCGGGTTCCTACGAGCAGTACTTC

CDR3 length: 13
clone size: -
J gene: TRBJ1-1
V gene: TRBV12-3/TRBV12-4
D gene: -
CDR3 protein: CASGLGQGTEAFF
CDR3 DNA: TGTGCCAGCGGTTTAGGGCAGGGGACTGAAGCTTTCTTT

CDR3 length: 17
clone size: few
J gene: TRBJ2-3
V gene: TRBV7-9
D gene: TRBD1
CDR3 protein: CASSLALAGGYTDTQYF
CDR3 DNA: TGTGCCAGCAGCTTAGCGCTGGCAGGGGGCTACACAGATACGCAGTATTTT

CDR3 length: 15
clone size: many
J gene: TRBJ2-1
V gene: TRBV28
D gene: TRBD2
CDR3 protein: CASSKTGTSSNEQFF
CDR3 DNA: TGTGCCAGCAGTAAAACCGGGACTAGCTCCAATGAGCAGTTCTTC

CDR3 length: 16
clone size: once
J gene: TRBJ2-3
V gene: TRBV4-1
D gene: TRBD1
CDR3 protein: CASHPVQGQGTDTQYF
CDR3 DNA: TGCGCCAGCCACCCGGTGCAGGGACAGGGAACCGATACGCAGTATTTT

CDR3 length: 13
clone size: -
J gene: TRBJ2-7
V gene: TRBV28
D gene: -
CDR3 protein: CASRADSRHEQYF
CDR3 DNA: TGTGCCAGCAGGGCAGACAGTAGGCACGAGCAGTACTTC

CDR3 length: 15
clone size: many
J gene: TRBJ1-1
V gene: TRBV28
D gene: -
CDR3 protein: CASSLLRDSNTEAFF
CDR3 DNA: TGTGCCAGCAGTTTATTGAGGGACTCGAACACTGAAGCTTTCTTT

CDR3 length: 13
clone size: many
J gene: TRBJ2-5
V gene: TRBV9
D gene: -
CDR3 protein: CASSSGGPGTQYF
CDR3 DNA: TGTGCCAGCAGCTCCGGGGGGCCAGGGACCCAGTACTTC

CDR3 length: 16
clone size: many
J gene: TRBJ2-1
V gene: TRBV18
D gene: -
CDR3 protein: CASSPPETRSYNEQFF
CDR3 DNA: TGTGCCAGCTCACCACCGGAGACCCGCTCCTACAATGAGCAGTTCTTC

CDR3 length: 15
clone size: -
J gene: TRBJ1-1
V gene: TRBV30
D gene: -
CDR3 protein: CAWSVAGAGEAEAFF
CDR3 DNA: TGTGCCTGGAGTGTAGCAGGTGCGGGCGAAGCTGAAGCTTTCTTT

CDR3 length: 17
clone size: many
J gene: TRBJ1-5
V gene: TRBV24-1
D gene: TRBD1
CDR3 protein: CATSERDRGLGNQPQHF
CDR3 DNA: TGTGCCACCAGTGAACGGGACAGGGGTTTGGGCAATCAGCCCCAGCATTTT

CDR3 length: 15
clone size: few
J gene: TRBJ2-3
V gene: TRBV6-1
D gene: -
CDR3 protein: CASSGGGGLTDTQYF
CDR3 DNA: TGTGCCAGCAGTGGGGGAGGGGGACTCACAGATACGCAGTATTTT

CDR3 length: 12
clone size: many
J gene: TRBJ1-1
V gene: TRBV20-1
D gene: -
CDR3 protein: CSALRESTEAFF
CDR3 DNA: TGCAGTGCCCTCAGGGAGAGCACTGAAGCTTTCTTT

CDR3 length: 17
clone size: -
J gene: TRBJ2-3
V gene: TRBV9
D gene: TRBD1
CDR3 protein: CASSVEGIGGLTDTQYF
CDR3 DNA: TGTGCCAGCAGCGTAGAGGGGATAGGGGGCTTGACAGATACGCAGTATTTT

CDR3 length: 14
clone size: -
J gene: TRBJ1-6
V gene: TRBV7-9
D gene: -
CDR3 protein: CASSLETEDSPLHF
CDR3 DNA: TGTGCCAGCAGCTTGGAGACAGAGGATTCACCCCTCCACTTT

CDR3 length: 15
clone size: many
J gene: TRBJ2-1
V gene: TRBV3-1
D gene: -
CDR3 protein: CASSPRRDPYNEQFF
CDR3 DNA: TGTGCCAGCAGCCCCCGGCGGGACCCCTACAATGAGCAGTTCTTC

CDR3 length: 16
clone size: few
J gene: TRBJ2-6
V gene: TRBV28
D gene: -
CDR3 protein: CASSWDRNSGANVLTF
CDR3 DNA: TGTGCCAGCAGCTGGGACCGTAACTCTGGGGCCAACGTCCTGACTTTC

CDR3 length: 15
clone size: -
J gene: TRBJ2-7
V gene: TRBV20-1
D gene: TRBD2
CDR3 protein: CSARVRAGGPREQYF
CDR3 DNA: TGCAGTGCTAGAGTTCGGGCGGGAGGGCCTCGCGAGCAGTACTTC

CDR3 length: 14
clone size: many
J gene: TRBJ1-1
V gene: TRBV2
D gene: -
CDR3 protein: CASSTARSDAEAFF
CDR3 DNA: TGTGCCAGCAGTACTGCACGGTCGGACGCTGAAGCTTTCTTT

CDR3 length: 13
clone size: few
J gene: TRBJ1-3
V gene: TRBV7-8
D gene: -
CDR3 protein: CASSFGPGNTIYF
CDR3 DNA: TGTGCCAGCAGCTTTGGCCCTGGAAACACCATATATTTT

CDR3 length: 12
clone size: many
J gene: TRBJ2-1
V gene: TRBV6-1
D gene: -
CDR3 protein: CASSEVGDEQFF
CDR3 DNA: TGTGCCAGCAGTGAAGTAGGCGATGAGCAGTTCTTC

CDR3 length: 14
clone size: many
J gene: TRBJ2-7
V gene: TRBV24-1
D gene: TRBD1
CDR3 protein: CATSDRGQAYEQYF
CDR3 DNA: TGTGCCACCAGTGACCGCGGACAGGCCTACGAGCAGTACTTC

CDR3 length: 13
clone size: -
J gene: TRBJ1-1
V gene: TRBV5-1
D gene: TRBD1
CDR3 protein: CASSPLQGTEAFF
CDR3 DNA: TGCGCCAGCAGCCCTTTACAGGGGACTGAAGCTTTCTTT

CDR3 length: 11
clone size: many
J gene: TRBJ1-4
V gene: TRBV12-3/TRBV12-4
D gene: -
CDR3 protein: CASSLMEKLFF
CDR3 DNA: TGTGCCAGCAGTTTGATGGAAAAACTGTTTTTT

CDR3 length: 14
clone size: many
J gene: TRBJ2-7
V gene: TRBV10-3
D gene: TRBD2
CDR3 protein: CAISGLAGVGEQYF
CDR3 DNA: TGTGCCATCAGCGGGCTAGCGGGAGTCGGTGAGCAGTACTTC

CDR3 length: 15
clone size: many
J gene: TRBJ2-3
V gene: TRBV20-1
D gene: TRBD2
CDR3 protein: CSSTKPSGNTDTQYF
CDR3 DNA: TGCAGTTCCACTAAGCCTAGCGGGAACACAGATACGCAGTATTTT

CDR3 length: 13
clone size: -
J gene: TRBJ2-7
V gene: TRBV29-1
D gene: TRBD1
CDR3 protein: CSVEGTGVFEQYF
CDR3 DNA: TGCAGCGTTGAGGGGACAGGGGTTTTCGAGCAGTACTTC

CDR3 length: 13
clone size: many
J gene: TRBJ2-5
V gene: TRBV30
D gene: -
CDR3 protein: CAWSVRREETQYF
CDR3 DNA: TGTGCCTGGAGTGTCCGCCGGGAAGAGACCCAGTACTTC

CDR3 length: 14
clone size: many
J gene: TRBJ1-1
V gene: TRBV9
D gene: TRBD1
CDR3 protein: CASSVLQGDTEAFF
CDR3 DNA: TGTGCCAGCAGCGTACTCCAGGGGGACACTGAAGCTTTCTTT